The entry below gives a single T cell receptor (beta chain) sequence along with its context. Data came from immunoSEQ multiplex PCR; TCRdb stores just in-frame clones and leaves some out. This table holds about 2 million clones, about 95% found once. Losses at the gene ends were 2 bases for V and 4 bases for J; bases not matched to a gene: 3. Germline-derived CDR1 and CDR2 are SEHNR and FQNEAQ (reference sequence). This CDR3 has 15 amino acids. Only CD45RO-negative cells positively selected for CCR7 counted as naive CD8 cells, so terminally differentiated effector memory CD45RA+ cells were excluded. The data were obtained in a study of shared clonotypes between healthy human individuals.

Sequenced input: naive CD8+ T cells sorted from blood. This chain links TRBV7-9 with TRBJ2-1; 9 nucleotides align to TRBD2. The origin of this receptor is a man younger than 35 in good health. CDR3 residues: CASSLSGGSYNEQFF. The CDR3, as DNA: TGTGCCAGCAGCTTAAGCGGGGGGTCTTACAATGAGCAGTTCTTC.